The 11 T cell receptor beta chains presented below share a single source sample, sequenced in a study of T cells in Graves' hyperthyroidism and ophthalmopathy. Using RNA transcripts as the source, TCR beta CDR3 regions were amplified. The HTBI primer set was used in a first-round RT-PCR of the TCR CDR3. MiXCR was run by TCRdb on the multiplex PCR reads, yielding one entry per CDR3 protein. The table has more than 500,000 distinct CDR3 sequences, 46% seen once; the top ten hold about two fifths. The sample comprised peripheral blood or thyroid tissue (not recorded which). The receptors stem from an adult woman with Graves' disease, either hyperthyroidism or ophthalmopathy (not recorded which).

The chain combines TRBV7-9 with TRBJ2-5; perhaps TRBD2 as D (6 bases). CDR1 and CDR2 from the germline V gene are SEHNR and FQNEAQ (reference sequence). This CDR3 has 17 amino acids. V was trimmed by 2 bases and J by 5 bases, leaving 21 bases between them. Written as DNA, the CDR3 is TGTGCCAGCAGCTTAAGGGCGGGGATTGTCTTCCGGGAGACCCAGTACTTC. It encodes CASSLRAGIVFRETQYF.

This clonotype has a count of ten or more. As DNA, the CDR3 is TGCAGTGCTGCGGATGGCAATCAGCCCCAGCATTTT. Translated, it gives CSAADGNQPQHF. The chain uses TRBV20-1 and TRBJ1-5; no reliable D call. V was cut by 5 bases and J by 2 bases, with 7 bases left in between. Germline V gene data show CDR1 as DFQATT and CDR2 as SNEGSKA (reference sequence). This CDR3 contains 12 residues.

The table lists this clonotype with many counts. The gene calls are TRBV7-2 and TRBJ1-1; D unclear. Germline V gene data show CDR1 as SGHTA and CDR2 as FQGNSA. V dropped 3 bases and J dropped 3 bases, with 5 bases sitting between them. The CDR3 has 12 amino acids. CDR3 sequence (DNA): TGTGCCAGCAGCTTCACTTACACTGAAGCTTTCTTT. Translating gives CASSFTYTEAFF.

The sample holds many counts of this clonotype. The rearrangement uses TRBV19 and TRBJ2-5; a weak D match, TRBD1 (6 bases). Trimming left V 2 bases short and J 1 base short, with 17 bases between. CDR3 size: 17 residues. In germline, CDR1 is LNHDA, CDR2 SQIVND (reference sequence). The CDR3: CASSIRGGPLLQETQYF. The CDR3 bases are TGTGCCAGTAGTATAAGAGGGGGACCCCTACTCCAAGAGACCCAGTACTTC.

The chain couples TRBV5-1 to TRBJ1-5; D is uncertain. This CDR3 has 16 amino acids. Trimming removed 0 bases from V and 0 bases from J, with 10 bases in between. The germline gives CDR1 SGHRS, CDR2 YFSETQ. CDR3 sequence (DNA): TGCGCCAGCAGCTTGGGGCAGACTTATAGCAATCAGCCCCAGCATTTT. Translation gives CASSLGQTYSNQPQHF.

This rearrangement joins TRBV29-1 to TRBJ1-4; no reliable D call. This CDR3 is built from 13 residues. Between the trimmed V and J ends, which lost 0 bases and 8 bases, there was a span of 10 bases. CDR1 is SQVTM, CDR2 ANQGSEA, per germline. CDR3 nucleotides: TGCAGCGTTGAAGAAGGCCGCGGAGAAAAACTGTTTTTT. Protein: CSVEEGRGEKLFF. Supplemented by reference TRBV29-1 and TRBJ1-4, the full variable domain reads SAVISQKPSRDICQRGTSLTIQCQVDSQVTMMFWYRQQPGQSLTLIATANQGSEATYESGFVIDKFPISRPNLTFSTLTVSNMSPEDSSIYLCSVEEGRGEKLFFGSGTQLSVL.

The CDR3 here is CSAQGAANGYTF. CDR3 sequence (DNA): TGCAGCGCACAAGGCGCGGCTAATGGCTACACCTTC. The genes are TRBV29-1 and TRBJ1-2; no definite D call. V lost 7 bases, J lost 6 bases, and 15 bases lay in between. Germline V gene sequence: CDR1 SQVTM, CDR2 ANQGSEA. The CDR3 has 12 amino acids.

The chain recombines TRBV4-2 with TRBJ1-1; D might be TRBD1 (5 bases). This CDR3 has 14 amino acids. Germline CDR1 LGHNA, CDR2 YNFKEQ. The V and J ends lost 6 bases and 4 bases respectively, with 15 bases between them. CDR3 loop: CASRLTGRGTEAFF. The DNA for the CDR3 is TGTGCCAGCAGGTTAACAGGTCGTGGCACTGAAGCTTTCTTT.

For this clonotype: A read error is likely, as this CDR3 ends without the conserved phenylalanine or tryptophan. The DNA is omitted, as the CDR3 cannot be located on it reliably, and the CDR3 follows TCRdb's listing. This sequence joins TRBV19 and TRBJ1-6. Germline CDR1 LNHDA, CDR2 SQIVND (reference sequence). The CDR3 extends over 8 residues, inclusive of both ends. The CDR3 here is CASSHPSG.

This clonotype came up many times. The gene calls are TRBV20-1 and TRBJ2-5, with TRBD1 as a possible D gene (6 bases). Germline CDR1 DFQATT, CDR2 SNEGSKA (reference sequence). V was cut by 5 bases and J by 2 bases, with 9 bases left in between. CDR3 length: 12 residues. The DNA of the CDR3 is TGCAGTGCTGTGGGGGCACAAGAGACCCAGTACTTC. As protein: CSAVGAQETQYF.

This clonotype appeared a few times. The chain recombines TRBV7-9 with TRBJ2-5; 7 bases line up with TRBD2. The germline gives CDR1 SEHNR, CDR2 FQNEAQ (reference sequence). The ends lost 1 base at V and 5 bases at J; junction bases unmatched: 7. The CDR3 contains 15 residues. The CDR3 spells CASSLDVDGRETQYF. The DNA of the CDR3 is TGTGCCAGCAGCTTAGATGTTGACGGGAGGGAGACCCAGTACTTC.